This paragraph covers one TCR beta chain sequence. Its specificity is unknown. This entry comes from a study of T cell responses to AZD1222 COVID-19 vaccine. Overall study results and limits: Regions 160-218 and 743-854 held dominance among vaccine-associated CD4 TCRs, which spanned spike. Recipients of AZD1222 seropositive at baseline numbered only 6 or 7. Spike-specific TCRs gained breadth and depth after people received two AZD1222 doses.

Using immunoSEQ multiplex PCR, the repertoire was profiled, and TCRdb retains in-frame clones only, with some absent. In the table there are about 150,000 clones, approximately 91% of which are singletons. The receptor comes from an adult who received the AZD1222 COVID-19 vaccine. The sequencing here drew on peripheral blood, taken 28 days after the second AZD1222 dose.

CDR3 DNA sequence: TGTGCCAGCAGTCTCCAAGAAAAACTGTTTTTT. Amino acids: CASSLQEKLFF. The chain is built from TRBV2 and TRBJ1-4; D gene unclear. The CDR3 runs to 11 residues. CDR1 and CDR2 (germline): SNHLY, FYNNEI. V gave up 5 bases and J gave up 8 bases, with 6 bases separating them.